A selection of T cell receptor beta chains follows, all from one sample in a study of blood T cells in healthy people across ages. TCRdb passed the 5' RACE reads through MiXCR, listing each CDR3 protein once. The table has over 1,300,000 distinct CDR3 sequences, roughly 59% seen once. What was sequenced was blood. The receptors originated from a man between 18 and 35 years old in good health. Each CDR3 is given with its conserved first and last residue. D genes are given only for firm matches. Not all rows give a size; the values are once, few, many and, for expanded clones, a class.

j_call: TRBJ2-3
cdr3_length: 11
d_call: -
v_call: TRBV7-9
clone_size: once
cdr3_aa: CASRKSDTQYF
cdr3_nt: TGTGCCAGCCGGAAGTCAGATACGCAGTATTTT

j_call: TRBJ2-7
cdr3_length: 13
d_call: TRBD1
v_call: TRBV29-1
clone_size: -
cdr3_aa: CSVSGTGGYEQYF
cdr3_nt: TGCAGCGTTTCCGGGACAGGGGGCTACGAGCAGTACTTC

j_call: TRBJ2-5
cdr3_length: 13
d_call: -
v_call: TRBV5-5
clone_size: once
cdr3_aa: CASSLVLRDEQYF
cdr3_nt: TGTGCCAGCAGCTTGGTTCTAAGAGATGAGCAGTACTTC

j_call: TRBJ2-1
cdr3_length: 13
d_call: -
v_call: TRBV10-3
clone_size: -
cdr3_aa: CASRQDGDNEQFF
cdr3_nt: TGTGCCAGCCGACAGGACGGTGACAATGAGCAGTTCTTC

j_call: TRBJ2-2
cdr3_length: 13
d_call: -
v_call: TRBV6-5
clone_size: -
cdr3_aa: CASWQGLTGELFF
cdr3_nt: TGTGCCAGCTGGCAGGGACTCACCGGGGAGCTGTTTTTT

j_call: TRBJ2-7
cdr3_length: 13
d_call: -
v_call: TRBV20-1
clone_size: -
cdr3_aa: CSARGSRSYEQYF
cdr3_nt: TGCAGTGCCCGAGGATCGAGGAGCTACGAGCAGTACTTC

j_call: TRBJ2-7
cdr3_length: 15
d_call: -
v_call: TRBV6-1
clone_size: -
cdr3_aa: CASSATARSHYEQYF
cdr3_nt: TGTGCCAGCAGTGCGACAGCAAGGAGCCATTACGAGCAGTACTTC

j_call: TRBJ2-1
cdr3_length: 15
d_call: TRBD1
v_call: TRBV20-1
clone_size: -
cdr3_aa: CSAVAGTGRGDEQFF
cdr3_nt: TGCAGTGCTGTAGCCGGGACAGGGAGAGGGGATGAGCAGTTCTTC

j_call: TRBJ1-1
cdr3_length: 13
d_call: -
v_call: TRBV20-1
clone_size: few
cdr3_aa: CSAPRTENTEAFF
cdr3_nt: TGCAGTGCTCCCCGGACAGAGAACACTGAAGCTTTCTTT

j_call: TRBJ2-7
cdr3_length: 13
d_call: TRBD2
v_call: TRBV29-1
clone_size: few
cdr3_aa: CSVRLAGEGGQYF
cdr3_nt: TGCAGCGTAAGACTAGCGGGAGAGGGAGGGCAGTACTTC

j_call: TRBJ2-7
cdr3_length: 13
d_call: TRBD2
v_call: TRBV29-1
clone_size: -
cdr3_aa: CSVGTSGSSEQYF
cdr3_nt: TGCAGCGTCGGGACTAGCGGGAGTAGCGAGCAGTACTTC

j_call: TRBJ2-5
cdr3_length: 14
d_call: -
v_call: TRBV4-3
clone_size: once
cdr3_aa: CASSQEGLRGTQYF
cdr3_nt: TGCGCCAGCAGCCAAGAAGGTCTCCGGGGGACCCAGTACTTC

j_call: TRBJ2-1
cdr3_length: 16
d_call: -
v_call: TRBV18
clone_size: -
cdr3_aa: CASSPVSGTGGNEQFF
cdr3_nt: TGTGCCAGCTCACCGGTATCAGGGACTGGGGGCAATGAGCAGTTCTTC

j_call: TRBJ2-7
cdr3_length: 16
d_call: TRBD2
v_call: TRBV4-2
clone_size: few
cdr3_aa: CASSPTFGGSSYEQYF
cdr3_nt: TGTGCCAGCAGCCCCACCTTCGGGGGGAGCTCCTACGAGCAGTACTTC

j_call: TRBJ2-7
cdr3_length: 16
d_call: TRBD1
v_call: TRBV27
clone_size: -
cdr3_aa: CASSWMTGTAEYEQYF
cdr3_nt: TGTGCCAGCAGTTGGATGACAGGGACGGCCGAGTACGAGCAGTACTTC

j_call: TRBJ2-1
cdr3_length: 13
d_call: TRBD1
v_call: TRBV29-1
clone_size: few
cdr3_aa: CSVDHGQANEQFF
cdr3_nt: TGCAGCGTTGACCACGGACAGGCGAATGAGCAGTTCTTC

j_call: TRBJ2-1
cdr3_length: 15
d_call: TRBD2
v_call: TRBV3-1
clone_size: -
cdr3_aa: CASSQAFGDYSNQFF
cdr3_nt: TGTGCCAGCAGCCAAGCTTTTGGGGACTATAGTAACCAGTTCTTC

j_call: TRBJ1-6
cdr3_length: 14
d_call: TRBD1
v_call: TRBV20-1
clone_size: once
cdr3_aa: CSASRDRAGSPLHF
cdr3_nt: TGCAGTGCTAGCCGGGACAGGGCAGGGTCACCCCTCCACTTT

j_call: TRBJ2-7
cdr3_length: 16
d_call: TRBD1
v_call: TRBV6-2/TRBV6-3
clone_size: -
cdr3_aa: CASSYNRQGISNEQYF
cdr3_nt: TGTGCCAGCAGTTACAACCGACAGGGGATCTCCAACGAGCAGTACTTC

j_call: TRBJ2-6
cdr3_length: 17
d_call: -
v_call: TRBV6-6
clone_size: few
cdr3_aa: CASSYSNPFSGANVLTF
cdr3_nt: TGTGCCAGCAGTTACTCGAATCCGTTTTCTGGGGCCAACGTCCTGACTTTC

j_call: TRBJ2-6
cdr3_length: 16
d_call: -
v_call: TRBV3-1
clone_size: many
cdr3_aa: CASSQGAGSGANVLTF
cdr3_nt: TGTGCCAGCAGCCAAGGGGCGGGCTCTGGGGCCAACGTCCTGACTTTC

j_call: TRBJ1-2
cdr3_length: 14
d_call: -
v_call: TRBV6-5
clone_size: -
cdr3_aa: CASSYGRAGYGYTF
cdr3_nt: TGTGCCAGCAGTTACGGCAGGGCGGGCTATGGCTACACCTTC

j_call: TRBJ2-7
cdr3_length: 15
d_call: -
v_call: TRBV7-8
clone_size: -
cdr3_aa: CASSLGGGMVYEQYF
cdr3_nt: TGTGCCAGCAGCTTAGGAGGGGGGATGGTCTACGAGCAGTACTTC

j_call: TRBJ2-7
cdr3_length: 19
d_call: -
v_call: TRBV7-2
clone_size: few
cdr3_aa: CASSLAFRRGEGTTYEQYF
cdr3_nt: TGTGCCAGCAGCTTAGCATTTAGAAGAGGGGAAGGGACAACCTACGAGCAGTACTTC

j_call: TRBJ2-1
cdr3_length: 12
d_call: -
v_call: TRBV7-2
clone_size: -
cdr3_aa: CASSPFMGEQFF
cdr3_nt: TGTGCCAGCAGCCCATTCATGGGTGAGCAGTTCTTC

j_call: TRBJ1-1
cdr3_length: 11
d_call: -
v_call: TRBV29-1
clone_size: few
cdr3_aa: CSVDPGPEAFF
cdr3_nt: TGCAGCGTTGACCCAGGGCCTGAAGCTTTCTTT

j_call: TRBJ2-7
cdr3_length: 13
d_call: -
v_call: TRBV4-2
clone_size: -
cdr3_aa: CASTGAASYEQYF
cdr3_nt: TGTGCCAGCACCGGGGCCGCGAGTTACGAGCAGTACTTC

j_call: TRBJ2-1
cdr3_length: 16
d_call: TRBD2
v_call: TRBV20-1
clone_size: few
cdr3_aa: CSARGTSGGTYNEQFF
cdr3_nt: TGCAGTGCTAGAGGGACTAGCGGGGGAACCTACAATGAGCAGTTCTTC

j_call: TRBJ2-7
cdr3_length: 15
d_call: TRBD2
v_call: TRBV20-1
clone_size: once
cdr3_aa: CSARDFGDYDYEQYF
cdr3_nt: TGCAGTGCTAGAGATTTTGGGGACTATGACTACGAGCAGTACTTC

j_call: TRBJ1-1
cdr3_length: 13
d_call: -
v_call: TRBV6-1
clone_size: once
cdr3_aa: CASGGTPASEAFF
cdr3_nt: TGTGCCAGCGGAGGGACTCCGGCCTCAGAAGCTTTCTTT

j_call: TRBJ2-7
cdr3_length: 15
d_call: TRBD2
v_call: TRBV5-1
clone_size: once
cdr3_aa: CASSFFSGANNEQYF
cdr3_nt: TGCGCCAGCAGCTTCTTTAGCGGGGCTAACAACGAGCAGTACTTC

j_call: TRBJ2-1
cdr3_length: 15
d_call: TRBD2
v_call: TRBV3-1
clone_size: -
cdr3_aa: CASSQGAGVSNEQFF
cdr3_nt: TGTGCCAGCAGCCAAGGAGCGGGAGTAAGTAATGAGCAGTTCTTC

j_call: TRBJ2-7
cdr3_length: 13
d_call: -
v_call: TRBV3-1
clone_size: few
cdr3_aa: CASSHTGSYEQYF
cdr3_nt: TGTGCCAGCAGCCATACCGGGAGCTACGAGCAGTACTTC

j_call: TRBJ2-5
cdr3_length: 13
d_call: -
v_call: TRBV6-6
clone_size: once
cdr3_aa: CASSYENGETQYF
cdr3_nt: TGTGCCAGCAGTTACGAGAACGGAGAGACCCAGTACTTC

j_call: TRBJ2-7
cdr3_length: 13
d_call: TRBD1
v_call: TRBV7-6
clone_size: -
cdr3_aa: CASSLVGQGEQYF
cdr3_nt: TGTGCCAGCAGCTTAGTGGGACAGGGAGAGCAGTACTTC

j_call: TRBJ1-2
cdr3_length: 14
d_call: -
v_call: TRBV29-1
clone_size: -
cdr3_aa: CSVAGRSLTGGYTF
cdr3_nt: TGCAGCGTCGCCGGGAGATCTTTAACGGGTGGCTACACCTTC

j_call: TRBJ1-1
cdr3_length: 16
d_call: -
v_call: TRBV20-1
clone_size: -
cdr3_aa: CSAPAGDKAAPGRAFF
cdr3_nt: TGCAGTGCCCCCGCCGGGGACAAGGCAGCCCCGGGGAGAGCTTTCTTT

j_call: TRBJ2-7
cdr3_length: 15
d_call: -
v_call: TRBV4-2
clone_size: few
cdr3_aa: CASSQRTESSYEQYF
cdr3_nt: TGTGCCAGCAGCCAACGGACGGAGAGCTCCTACGAGCAGTACTTC

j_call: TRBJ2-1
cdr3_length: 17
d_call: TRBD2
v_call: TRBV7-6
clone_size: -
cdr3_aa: CASSLELAGYSYNEQFF
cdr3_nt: TGTGCCAGCAGCTTAGAGTTAGCGGGATACTCCTACAATGAGCAGTTCTTC

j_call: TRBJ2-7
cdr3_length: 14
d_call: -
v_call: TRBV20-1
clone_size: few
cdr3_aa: CSARRSGGLGEQYF
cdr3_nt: TGCAGTGCTAGACGTAGCGGTGGGCTAGGCGAGCAGTACTTC

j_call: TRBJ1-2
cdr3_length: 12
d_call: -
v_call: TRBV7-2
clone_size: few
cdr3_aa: CASSLNRDGYTF
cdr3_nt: TGTGCCAGCAGCTTGAACAGGGATGGCTACACCTTC

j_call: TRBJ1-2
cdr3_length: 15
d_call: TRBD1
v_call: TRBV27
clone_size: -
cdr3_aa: CASSLKQGAYYGYTF
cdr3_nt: TGTGCCAGCAGTTTAAAACAGGGGGCATACTATGGCTACACCTTC

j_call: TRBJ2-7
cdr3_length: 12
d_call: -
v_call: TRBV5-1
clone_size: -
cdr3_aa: CAISLAVGEQYF
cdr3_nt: TGCGCCATCAGCTTGGCTGTCGGCGAGCAGTACTTC

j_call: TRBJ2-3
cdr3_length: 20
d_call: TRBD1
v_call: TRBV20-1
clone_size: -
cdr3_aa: CSARILNQPGQGRGTDTQYF
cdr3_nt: TGCAGTGCTAGAATCCTAAATCAGCCGGGACAGGGGAGAGGAACAGATACGCAGTATTTT

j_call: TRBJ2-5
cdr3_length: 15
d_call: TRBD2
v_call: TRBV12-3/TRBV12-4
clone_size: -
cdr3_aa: CASAYSGGLRETQYF
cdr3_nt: TGTGCCAGCGCCTATAGCGGGGGCCTTCGGGAGACCCAGTACTTC

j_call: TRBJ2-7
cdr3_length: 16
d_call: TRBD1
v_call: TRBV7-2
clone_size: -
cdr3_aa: CASSLALGQGPYEQYF
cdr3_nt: TGTGCCAGCAGCTTAGCTTTAGGACAGGGGCCCTACGAGCAGTACTTC

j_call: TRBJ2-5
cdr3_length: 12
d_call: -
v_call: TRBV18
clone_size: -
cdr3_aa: CASSPDEETQYF
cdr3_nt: TGTGCCAGCTCACCGGACGAAGAGACCCAGTACTTC

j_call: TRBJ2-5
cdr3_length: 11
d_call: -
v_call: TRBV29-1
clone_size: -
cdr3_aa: CSVRRGETQYF
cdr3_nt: TGCAGCGTTCGACGGGGAGAGACCCAGTACTTC

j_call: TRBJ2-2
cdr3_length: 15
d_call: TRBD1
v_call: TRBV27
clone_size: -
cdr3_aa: CASSSTGGSTGELFF
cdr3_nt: TGTGCCAGCAGTTCCACAGGGGGGTCCACCGGGGAGCTGTTTTTT

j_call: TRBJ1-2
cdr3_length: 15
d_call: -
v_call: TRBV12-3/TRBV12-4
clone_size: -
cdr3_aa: CASSAQLDLYYGYTF
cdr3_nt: TGTGCCAGCAGTGCCCAGTTGGACCTATACTATGGCTACACCTTC

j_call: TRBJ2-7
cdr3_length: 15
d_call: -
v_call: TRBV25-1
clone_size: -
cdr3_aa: CASSPVTGNRNEQYF
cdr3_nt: TGTGCCAGCAGTCCCGTGACAGGAAACAGGAACGAGCAGTACTTC

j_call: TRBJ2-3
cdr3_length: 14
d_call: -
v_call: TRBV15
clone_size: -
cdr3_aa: CATSSGGFTDTQYF
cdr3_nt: TGTGCCACCAGCAGCGGAGGGTTCACAGATACGCAGTATTTT

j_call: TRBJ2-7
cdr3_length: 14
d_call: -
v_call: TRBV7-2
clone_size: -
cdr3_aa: CASSVADSVAEQYF
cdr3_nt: TGTGCCAGCAGCGTCGCGGACTCTGTAGCCGAGCAGTACTTC

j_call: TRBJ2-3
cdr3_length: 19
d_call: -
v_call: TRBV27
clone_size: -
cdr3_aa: CASSSLLLFTALSTDTQYF
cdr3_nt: TGTGCCAGCAGTTCTTTACTCCTTTTCACGGCTCTCAGCACAGATACGCAGTATTTT

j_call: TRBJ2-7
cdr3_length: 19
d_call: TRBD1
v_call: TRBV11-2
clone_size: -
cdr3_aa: CAIPHWSGQGQYTSYEQYF
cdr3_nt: TGTGCCATCCCACACTGGTCGGGACAGGGGCAATATACATCCTACGAGCAGTACTTC

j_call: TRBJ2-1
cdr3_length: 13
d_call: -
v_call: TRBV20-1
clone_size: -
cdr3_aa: CSALLDRYNEQFF
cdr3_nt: TGCAGTGCTCTCCTCGACAGGTACAATGAGCAGTTCTTC

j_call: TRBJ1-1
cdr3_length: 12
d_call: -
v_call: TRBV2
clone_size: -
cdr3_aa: CASILGGTEAFF
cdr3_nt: TGTGCCAGCATCTTGGGGGGTACTGAAGCTTTCTTT

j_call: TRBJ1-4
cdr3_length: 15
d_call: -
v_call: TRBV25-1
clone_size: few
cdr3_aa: CASSEYSGGNEKLFF
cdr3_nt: TGTGCCAGCAGTGAATATTCGGGGGGTAATGAAAAACTGTTTTTT

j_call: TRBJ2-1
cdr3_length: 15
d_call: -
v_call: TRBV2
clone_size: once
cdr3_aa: CASSEGPQREREWFF
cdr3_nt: TGTGCCAGCAGTGAGGGGCCTCAACGGGAGAGGGAGTGGTTCTTC

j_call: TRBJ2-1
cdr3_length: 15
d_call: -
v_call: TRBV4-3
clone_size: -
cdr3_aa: CASSQEWNSYNEQFF
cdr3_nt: TGCGCCAGCAGCCAAGAGTGGAACTCTTACAATGAGCAGTTCTTC